The rows below give T cell receptor beta chains drawn from one sample of a study of blood T cell repertoires in COVID-19. Only in-frame clones appear in the TCRdb table, and some are missing; sequencing was by immunoSEQ multiplex PCR. The table records approximately 240,000 clones, about 88% of them present only once. Sequences were obtained from peripheral blood. Every receptor here comes from a man aged 45 to 65 who had recovered from COVID-19. The CDR3 runs from the conserved cysteine through the conserved F or W. A D gene is named only where the DNA matches it firmly. The size field is filled for only some rows; it gives once, few, many or a size class.

v_gene: TRBV19; abundance: NA; j_gene: TRBJ2-2; d_gene: TRBD2; CDR3aa: CASSLGSGSTGELFF; CDR3nt: TGTGCCAGTAGCCTTGGCAGCGGGAGCACCGGGGAGCTGTTTTTT
v_gene: TRBV7-9; abundance: few; j_gene: TRBJ1-4; d_gene: TRBD1; CDR3aa: CASSRGDRNLEKLFF; CDR3nt: TGTGCCAGCAGCCGCGGGGACAGGAACCTAGAAAAACTGTTTTTT
v_gene: TRBV28; abundance: few; j_gene: TRBJ1-4; d_gene: NA; CDR3aa: CASSFGEKLFF; CDR3nt: TGTGCCAGCAGTTTCGGTGAAAAACTGTTTTTT
v_gene: TRBV6-1; abundance: NA; j_gene: TRBJ2-1; d_gene: NA; CDR3aa: CASSEAQGRAYEQFF; CDR3nt: TGTGCCAGCAGTGAAGCGCAGGGCCGGGCATATGAGCAGTTCTTC
v_gene: TRBV28; abundance: NA; j_gene: TRBJ2-1; d_gene: NA; CDR3aa: CASSFPLSGLDSYNEQFF; CDR3nt: TGTGCCAGCAGTTTCCCGCTTAGCGGCTTAGACTCCTACAATGAGCAGTTCTTC
v_gene: TRBV30; abundance: NA; j_gene: TRBJ2-7; d_gene: TRBD2; CDR3aa: CAWRGSRVQRLSGSFYEQYF; CDR3nt: TGTGCCTGGAGGGGGTCCCGAGTACAGAGACTTAGCGGGAGTTTCTACGAGCAGTACTTC
v_gene: TRBV28; abundance: NA; j_gene: TRBJ2-6; d_gene: NA; CDR3aa: CATLGASPSGANVLTF; CDR3nt: TGTGCCACCCTAGGGGCGTCACCCTCTGGGGCCAACGTCCTGACTTTC
v_gene: TRBV5-1; abundance: NA; j_gene: TRBJ1-5; d_gene: TRBD1; CDR3aa: CASSLSGQGDQPQHF; CDR3nt: TGCGCCAGCAGCTTGAGTGGACAGGGTGATCAGCCCCAGCATTTT
v_gene: TRBV28; abundance: NA; j_gene: TRBJ2-3; d_gene: TRBD2; CDR3aa: CASSSHGLAAPTDTQYF; CDR3nt: TGTGCCAGCAGTTCCCACGGACTAGCGGCTCCCACAGATACGCAGTATTTT
v_gene: TRBV30; abundance: NA; j_gene: TRBJ1-4; d_gene: NA; CDR3aa: CAWSPQGSENEKLFF; CDR3nt: TGTGCCTGGAGCCCCCAGGGCAGTGAGAACGAAAAACTGTTTTTT
v_gene: TRBV13; abundance: NA; j_gene: TRBJ2-5; d_gene: NA; CDR3aa: CASSRRGGGPKETQYF; CDR3nt: TGTGCCAGCAGCCGCCGAGGGGGAGGGCCGAAAGAGACCCAGTACTTC
v_gene: TRBV2; abundance: NA; j_gene: TRBJ1-4; d_gene: TRBD1; CDR3aa: CASSLPGQGDEKLFF; CDR3nt: TGTGCCAGCAGTCTACCGGGACAGGGAGATGAAAAACTGTTTTTT
v_gene: TRBV9; abundance: NA; j_gene: TRBJ2-7; d_gene: TRBD1; CDR3aa: CASSAGTGGEYEQYF; CDR3nt: TGTGCCAGCAGCGCCGGGACAGGGGGGGAGTACGAGCAGTACTTC
v_gene: TRBV5-4; abundance: NA; j_gene: TRBJ2-3; d_gene: TRBD2; CDR3aa: CASSLAGGADTQYF; CDR3nt: TGTGCCAGCAGCTTGGCGGGAGGGGCAGATACGCAGTATTTT
v_gene: TRBV18; abundance: NA; j_gene: TRBJ2-7; d_gene: TRBD2; CDR3aa: CASSINSGSASYEQYF; CDR3nt: TGTGCCAGCTCAATAAATAGCGGGAGCGCTTCCTACGAGCAGTACTTC
v_gene: TRBV19; abundance: NA; j_gene: TRBJ2-2; d_gene: TRBD2; CDR3aa: CASSIRTSGNTGELFF; CDR3nt: TGTGCCAGTAGTATAAGGACTAGCGGGAACACCGGGGAGCTGTTTTTT
v_gene: TRBV24-1; abundance: NA; j_gene: TRBJ2-3; d_gene: TRBD2; CDR3aa: CATSENQRTSGIIADTQYF; CDR3nt: TGTGCCACCAGTGAAAACCAGAGGACTAGCGGGATAATAGCAGATACGCAGTATTTT
v_gene: TRBV6-1; abundance: NA; j_gene: TRBJ2-7; d_gene: NA; CDR3aa: CASSEDRPLYEQYF; CDR3nt: TGTGCCAGCAGTGAAGACAGGCCACTCTACGAGCAGTACTTC
v_gene: TRBV11-2; abundance: NA; j_gene: TRBJ2-5; d_gene: NA; CDR3aa: CASSLGGQGREQETQYF; CDR3nt: TGTGCCAGCAGCTTAGGGGGGCAGGGGAGGGAGCAAGAGACCCAGTACTTC
v_gene: TRBV19; abundance: NA; j_gene: TRBJ2-7; d_gene: NA; CDR3aa: CASSMGQRSHYEQYF; CDR3nt: TGTGCCAGTAGTATGGGGCAAAGGTCCCACTACGAGCAGTACTTC
v_gene: TRBV7-9; abundance: NA; j_gene: TRBJ2-3; d_gene: TRBD2; CDR3aa: CASSLGLAISTDTQYF; CDR3nt: TGTGCCAGCAGCTTAGGACTAGCAATAAGCACAGATACGCAGTATTTT
v_gene: TRBV3-1/TRBV3-2; abundance: NA; j_gene: TRBJ2-5; d_gene: TRBD2; CDR3aa: CASSLPSGTSGPQETQYF; CDR3nt: TGTGCCAGCAGCCTTCCGTCGGGGACTAGCGGACCTCAAGAGACCCAGTACTTC
v_gene: TRBV21-1; abundance: NA; j_gene: TRBJ2-1; d_gene: NA; CDR3aa: CASSERGQNEQFF; CDR3nt: TGTGCCAGCAGCGAACGAGGACAGAATGAGCAGTTCTTC
v_gene: TRBV28; abundance: NA; j_gene: TRBJ2-3; d_gene: TRBD2; CDR3aa: CASSSERESTDTQYF; CDR3nt: TGTGCCAGCAGCTCCGAGCGGGAGTCGACAGATACGCAGTATTTT
v_gene: TRBV18; abundance: NA; j_gene: TRBJ1-1; d_gene: TRBD1; CDR3aa: CASSPQTGENTEAFF; CDR3nt: TGTGCCAGCTCACCACAGACAGGGGAGAACACTGAAGCTTTCTTT
v_gene: TRBV3-1/TRBV3-2; abundance: NA; j_gene: TRBJ2-7; d_gene: NA; CDR3aa: CASSPWGGGRYEQYF; CDR3nt: TGTGCCAGCAGCCCCTGGGGTGGGGGCCGCTACGAGCAGTACTTC
v_gene: TRBV18; abundance: NA; j_gene: TRBJ2-1; d_gene: NA; CDR3aa: CASSPQGSNNEQFF; CDR3nt: TGTGCCAGCTCACCCCAGGGTAGCAACAATGAGCAGTTCTTC